These 8 T cell receptor beta chains came from one sample sequenced in a study of cytomegalovirus exposure and HLA in healthy donors. PCR was performed using 60 Vbeta and 13 Jbeta primers. Assay used: immunoSEQ multiplex PCR; TCRdb lists only in-frame clones, some missing. The sample has over 100,000 clones; roughly 9.6% are singletons. The sequenced sample was PBMCs. Receptor source: a woman between 35 and 50 years old in good health and CMV-seropositive.

This clone appeared a few times. The chain carries TRBV27 and TRBJ1-6; tentatively, D is TRBD1 (6 bases). This CDR3 contains 17 residues. Germline V gene data show CDR1 as MNHEY and CDR2 as SMNVEV (reference sequence). V was cut by 3 bases and J by 3 bases, with 15 bases left in between. CDR3 in amino acids: CASSFHRVGFYNSPLHF. The CDR3 DNA sequence: TGTGCCAGCAGTTTTCACAGGGTCGGGTTCTATAATTCACCCCTCCACTTT.

The gene calls are TRBV4-1 and TRBJ1-1; D possibly corresponds to TRBD1 (6 bases). Trimming took 5 bases from V and 5 from J, leaving 12 bases between them. This CDR3 is 13 amino acids long. Germline-derived CDR1 and CDR2 are MGHRA and YSYEKL. The CDR3 here is CASSNREGTEAFF. CDR3 bases: TGCGCCAGCAGCAACAGGGAGGGGACTGAAGCTTTCTTT.

This clone was recorded a few times. This chain joins TRBV18 and TRBJ2-3, with TRBD1 matching over 7 bases. V trimming: 6 bases; J trimming: 1 base; junction bases outside the gene matches: 4. The CDR3 is 14 residues long. Germline lookup yields CDR1 KGHSH and CDR2 LQKENI. CDR3 bases: TGTGCCAGCTCCCTTACAGGGGGCACAGATACGCAGTATTTT. As protein: CASSLTGGTDTQYF.

V and J are TRBV5-1 and TRBJ1-2, with D tentatively TRBD1 (5 bases). V shed 1 base and J shed 5 bases, with 18 bases lying between them. The germline V gene has CDR1 SGHRS and CDR2 YFSETQ. The CDR3 contains 16 residues. CDR3 sequence (DNA): TGCGCCAGCAGCTTGTCGTTCCCTACAGGCTCGTATGGCTACACCTTC. This gives the protein CASSLSFPTGSYGYTF.

The rearrangement joins TRBV21-1 to TRBJ1-4. TRBV21-1 is a pseudogene locus. This CDR3 comprises 16 residues. The CDR3 is CASSNLYRILNEKLFF. CDR3 nucleotide sequence: TGTGCCAGCAGCAACCTATACCGAATACTAAATGAAAAACTGTTTTTT.

In the case of this clone: Other DNA sequences within the sample encode an identical CDR3. The chain employs TRBV5-1 and TRBJ2-5; the match to TRBD2 covers 10 bases. Germline V gene sequence: CDR1 SGHRS, CDR2 YFSETQ. The CDR3 contains 16 residues. Trimming removed 1 base from V and 3 bases from J; junction bases left unmatched: 6. The CDR3 region is CASSLLPSGGEETQYF. CDR3 DNA: TGCGCCAGCAGCTTGCTGCCTAGCGGGGGAGAAGAGACCCAGTACTTC.

V is TRBV4-1 and J is TRBJ2-5, with D perhaps matching TRBD1 (6 bases). The length of the CDR3 is 16 residues. The V and J ends lost 3 bases and 1 base respectively, with 15 bases between them. The germline CDR1 and CDR2 sequences are MGHRA and YSYEKL. CDR3 in DNA: TGCGCCAGCAGCCAGGCCCTACAGGGTCTCCAAGAGACCCAGTACTTC. Encoded protein: CASSQALQGLQETQYF.

The chain uses TRBV4-1 and TRBJ2-3; D perhaps matches TRBD1 (5 bases). The CDR3 consists of 17 residues. Germline V gives CDR1 MGHRA, CDR2 YSYEKL. The germline V and J ends were trimmed by 0 bases and 3 bases, with 16 bases remaining between them. The CDR3 DNA reads as TGCGCCAGCAGCCAAGATTTAGACAGTCTGGGGACAGATACGCAGTATTTT. Amino acids: CASSQDLDSLGTDTQYF.